Sequencing of this TCR beta chain was carried out in a study of blood T cells in healthy people across ages. The V gene lost 3 bases and the J gene lost 7 bases, with 13 bases spanning the gap. The CDR3 runs 14 residues. Looked up from germline, CDR1 is SGHVS and CDR2 is FQNEAQ. For the second PCR, which ran for 7 to 11 cycles, a sample-barcoded 5' primer and a J-beta primer mix were used. One entry per CDR3 protein, called by TCRdb with MiXCR from the 5' RACE reads. The sample carries about 1 million distinct CDR3 sequences, around 43% recorded once. Every participating donor contributed 8.5 to 10 milliliters of peripheral blood through a draw.

The rearrangement links TRBV7-8 to TRBJ2-1, with D unclear. The receptor's source is a woman aged 60-75 years in good health. Sequencing was done on a sample of blood. CDR3 sequence (DNA): TGTGCCAGCAGCTTCTGGGGATCGACGAATGAGCAGTTCTTC. The encoded protein is CASSFWGSTNEQFF.